The T cell receptor (beta chain) described here comes from a study of shared clonotypes between healthy human individuals. On the study more broadly: Sampling drew on donors who were a couple of women and three men aged 18 to 49. Study-wide points: Lower generation probabilities were found for non-shared clonotypes than for those shared by all four donors.

This table comes from immunoSEQ multiplex PCR, and its TCRdb copy is limited to in-frame clones, with some not included. Of about 2.2 million clones listed, 85% to 95% are singletons. A word on this clone: Its antigen is not identified. Other nucleotide sequences from this sample produce the same CDR3.

CD45RO-negative, CCR7-positively selected cells formed the naive CD8 fraction, excluding terminally differentiated effector memory CD45RA+ cells. The donors, healthy adults who were HIV-negative, had experienced no recent acute infections or vaccinations. The sequence was obtained from a man aged 18 to 30 in good health. Some clones in this sample may be carry-over from other donors' samples. The sequencing sample was made of naive CD8+ T cells from PBMCs.

As DNA, the CDR3 is TGTGCCAGCAGTTACTCCAGGGGGCCTTACAATGAGCAGTTCTTC. Residues: CASSYSRGPYNEQFF. V gene TRBV6-5 combines with J gene TRBJ2-1; TRBD1 aligns across 8 bases. The junction had 2 bases not matched to a gene; V was cut back by 0 bases and J by 4 bases. The CDR3 sequence is 15 residues long. The V gene's germline CDR1 is MNHEY and CDR2 SVGAGI.